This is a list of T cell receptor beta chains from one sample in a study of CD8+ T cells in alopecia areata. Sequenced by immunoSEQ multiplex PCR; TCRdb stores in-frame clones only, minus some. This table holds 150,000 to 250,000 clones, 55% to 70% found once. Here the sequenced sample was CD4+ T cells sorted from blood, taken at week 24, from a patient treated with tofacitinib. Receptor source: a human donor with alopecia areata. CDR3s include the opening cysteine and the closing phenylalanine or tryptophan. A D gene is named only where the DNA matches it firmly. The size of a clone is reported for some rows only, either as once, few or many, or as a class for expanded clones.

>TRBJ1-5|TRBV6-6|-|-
CASTPSGGHNQPQHF
TGTGCCAGCACCCCTTCCGGGGGGCACAATCAGCCCCAGCATTTT
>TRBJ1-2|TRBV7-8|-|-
CASSPGGDYGYTF
TGTGCCAGCAGCCCTGGAGGGGACTATGGCTACACCTTC
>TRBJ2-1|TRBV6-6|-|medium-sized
CASSYGRSSYNEQFF
TGTGCCAGCAGTTACGGTCGCAGCTCCTACAATGAGCAGTTCTTC
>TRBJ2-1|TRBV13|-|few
CASSLDVGAGESSYNEQFF
TGTGCCAGCAGCTTAGACGTGGGAGCGGGCGAGAGCTCCTACAATGAGCAGTTCTTC
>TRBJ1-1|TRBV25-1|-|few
CASSRQENTEAFF
TGTGCCAGCAGCAGACAGGAGAACACTGAAGCTTTCTTT
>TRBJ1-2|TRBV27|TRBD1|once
CASSPSGTGNYGYTF
TGTGCCAGCAGCCCCTCCGGGACAGGGAACTATGGCTACACCTTC
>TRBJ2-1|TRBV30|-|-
CAWSRSISYNEQFF
TGTGCCTGGAGTCGATCAATCTCCTACAATGAGCAGTTCTTC
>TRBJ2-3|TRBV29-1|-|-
CSVTGLHTQYF
TGCAGCGTTACAGGGTTACATACGCAGTATTTT
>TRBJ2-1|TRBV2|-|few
CASSQYNEQFF
TGTGCCAGCAGCCAGTACAATGAGCAGTTCTTC
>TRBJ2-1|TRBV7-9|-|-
CASSLLRMSSYNEQFF
TGTGCCAGCAGCTTGCTGCGGATGAGCTCCTACAATGAGCAGTTCTTC
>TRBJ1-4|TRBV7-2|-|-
CASSLPNEKLFF
TGTGCCAGCAGTCTCCCGAATGAAAAACTGTTTTTT
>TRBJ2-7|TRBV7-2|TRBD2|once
CASSLGAGGGYEQYF
TGTGCCAGCAGCTTAGGAGCGGGGGGAGGCTACGAGCAGTACTTC
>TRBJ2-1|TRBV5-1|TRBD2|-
CASSLGGLDYNEQFF
TGCGCCAGCAGCTTGGGGGGACTAGACTACAATGAGCAGTTCTTC
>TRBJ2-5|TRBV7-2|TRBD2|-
CASSGGLAEQETQYF
TGTGCCAGCAGCGGGGGACTAGCGGAACAAGAGACCCAGTACTTC
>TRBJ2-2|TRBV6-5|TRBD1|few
CASRPGQGPSGELFF
TGTGCCAGCAGGCCGGGACAGGGTCCGTCCGGGGAGCTGTTTTTT
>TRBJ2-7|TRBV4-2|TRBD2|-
CASSLLATSGTYEQYF
TGTGCCAGCAGCCTCTTGGCGACTAGCGGGACCTACGAGCAGTACTTC
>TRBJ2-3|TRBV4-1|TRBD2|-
CASSQPGTRVADTQYF
TGCGCCAGCAGCCAGCCCGGGACTAGGGTTGCAGATACGCAGTATTTT
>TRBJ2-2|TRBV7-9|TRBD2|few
CASSSSGTNTGELFF
TGTGCCAGCAGCTCTAGCGGGACGAACACCGGGGAGCTGTTTTTT
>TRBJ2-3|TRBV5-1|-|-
CASSPGRTDTQYF
TGCGCCAGCAGCCCGGGTCGCACAGATACGCAGTATTTT
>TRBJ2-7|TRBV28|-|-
CASRGRTYEQYF
TGTGCCAGCAGAGGACGGACCTACGAGCAGTACTTC
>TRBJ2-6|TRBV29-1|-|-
CSVDTGTTSSGANVLTF
TGCAGCGTGGACACCGGGACAACCAGCTCTGGGGCCAACGTCCTGACTTTC
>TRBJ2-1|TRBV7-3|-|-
CASSRSPGGSYNEQFF
TGTGCCAGCAGCCGGTCGCCTGGGGGCTCCTACAATGAGCAGTTCTTC
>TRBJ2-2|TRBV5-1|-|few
CASSLLPGPDPGELFF
TGCGCCAGCAGCCTGCTTCCGGGGCCGGACCCCGGGGAGCTGTTTTTT
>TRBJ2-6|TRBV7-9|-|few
CASSEQGANVLTF
TGTGCCAGCAGCGAACAGGGAGCCAACGTCCTGACTTTC
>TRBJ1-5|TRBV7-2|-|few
CASSPKGGGNQPQHF
TGTGCCAGCAGCCCAAAGGGGGGAGGCAATCAGCCCCAGCATTTT
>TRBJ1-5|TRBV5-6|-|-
CASSRQDQPQHF
TGTGCCAGCAGCCGACAGGATCAGCCCCAGCATTTT
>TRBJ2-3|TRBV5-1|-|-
CASSLTGEATQYF
TGCGCCAGCAGCCTCACAGGGGAGGCTACGCAGTATTTT
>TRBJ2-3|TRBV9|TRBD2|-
CASSHRDYTDTQYF
TGTGCCAGCAGCCACCGGGACTACACAGATACGCAGTATTTT
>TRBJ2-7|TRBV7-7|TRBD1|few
CASSLSGQGNEQYF
TGTGCCAGCAGCTTATCGGGACAGGGGAACGAGCAGTACTTC
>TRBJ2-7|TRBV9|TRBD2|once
CASSVQAGVNEQYF
TGTGCCAGCAGCGTCCAAGCGGGAGTGAACGAGCAGTACTTC
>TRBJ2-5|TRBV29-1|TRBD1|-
CSVEDPGQGQETQYF
TGCAGCGTTGAAGATCCGGGACAGGGACAAGAGACCCAGTACTTC
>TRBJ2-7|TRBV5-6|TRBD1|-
CASSSHGTGGLEQYF
TGTGCCAGCAGCTCACATGGGACAGGGGGACTCGAGCAGTACTTC
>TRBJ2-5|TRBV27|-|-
CASSYGSQETQYF
TGTGCCAGCAGTTACGGCAGCCAAGAGACCCAGTACTTC
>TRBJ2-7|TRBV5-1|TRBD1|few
CASSMDRGYEQYF
TGCGCCAGCAGCATGGACAGGGGCTACGAGCAGTACTTC
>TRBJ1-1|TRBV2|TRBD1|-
CASREDRGTEAFF
TGTGCCAGCAGGGAAGACAGGGGGACTGAAGCTTTCTTT
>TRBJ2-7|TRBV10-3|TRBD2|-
CATTTSSGEYEQYF
TGTGCCACCACAACCTCTAGCGGAGAATACGAGCAGTACTTC
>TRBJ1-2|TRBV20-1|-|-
CSASVRYGYTF
TGCAGTGCTAGTGTCCGCTATGGCTACACCTTC
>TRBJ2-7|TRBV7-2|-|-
CASSNLVGGLGEQYF
TGTGCCAGCAGCAACCTGGTTGGCGGCCTGGGGGAGCAGTACTTC
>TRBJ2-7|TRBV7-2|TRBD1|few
CASSLGTDISYEQYF
TGTGCCAGCAGCTTGGGGACAGATATTTCCTACGAGCAGTACTTC
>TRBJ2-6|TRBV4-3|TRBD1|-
CASSQRTGGRSGANVLTF
TGCGCCAGCAGCCAAAGGACAGGGGGCCGCTCTGGGGCCAACGTCCTGACTTTC
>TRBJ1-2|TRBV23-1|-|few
CASSSLGVYGYTF
TGCGCCAGCAGTTCTCTGGGTGTCTATGGCTACACCTTC
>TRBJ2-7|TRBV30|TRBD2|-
CAWSVRGAAGGNEQYF
TGTGCCTGGAGTGTACGAGGGGCAGCGGGAGGGAACGAGCAGTACTTC
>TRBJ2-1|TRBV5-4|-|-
CASSLRIGGSGREQFF
TGTGCCAGCAGCCTAAGGATTGGGGGGAGCGGCCGGGAGCAGTTCTTC
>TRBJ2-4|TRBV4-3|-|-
CASSRRRGKGNIQYF
TGCGCCAGCAGCCGCCGAAGGGGAAAAGGGAACATTCAGTACTTC
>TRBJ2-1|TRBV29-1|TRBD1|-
CSVGQGTHNEQFF
TGCAGCGTCGGACAGGGAACTCACAATGAGCAGTTCTTC
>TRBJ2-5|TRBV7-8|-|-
CASSLIETQYF
TGTGCCAGCAGCTTAATCGAGACCCAGTACTTC